This entry lists 10 T cell receptor beta chains sequenced from one sample in a study of siplizumab effects on memory and regulatory T cells. Sequencing was performed with immunoSEQ multiplex PCR; in TCRdb, only in-frame clones are kept and a portion is missing. Altogether 90,000 to 120,000 clones are present, 94% being singletons, with the ten largest covering about 0.6%. Input material: Tregs sorted from blood. The origin of the receptors is a human donor in good health.

This clone has more than one count but fewer than ten. The rearrangement joins TRBV27 to TRBJ1-5; 7 bases are shared with TRBD1. The V gene end was trimmed by 6 bases and the J gene end by 3 bases; junction bases not matched to a gene: 8. The germline V gene has CDR1 MNHEY and CDR2 SMNVEV (reference sequence). The CDR3 is 15 amino acids. CDR3 amino acids: CASSPGQLPNQPQHF. CDR3 sequence (DNA): TGTGCCAGCAGCCCGGGACAGCTTCCCAATCAGCCCCAGCATTTT.

The chain recombines TRBV5-1 with TRBJ2-3, with D hard to call. The CDR3 contains 13 residues. V was trimmed by 4 bases and J by 5 bases, leaving 11 bases between them. Germline V gene data show CDR1 as SGHRS and CDR2 as YFSETQ. The CDR3 loop reads CASSRGLGDTQYF. The CDR3 nucleotides are TGCGCCAGCAGCCGAGGTTTAGGAGATACGCAGTATTTT.

The rearrangement uses TRBV27 and TRBJ2-1; 10 bases are shared with TRBD2. This CDR3 is 17 amino acids long. With V trimmed by 7 bases and J by 4 bases, 13 bases remained unmatched. Germline V gene lookup returns CDR1 MNHEY and CDR2 SMNVEV (reference sequence). This chain's CDR3 is CASKKNGLAEIYNEQFF. The CDR3 region has the DNA TGTGCCAGCAAAAAGAATGGACTAGCGGAAATATACAATGAGCAGTTCTTC.

The J gene is TRBJ1-4, the V gene TRBV7-9; 7 nucleotides line up with TRBD1. This CDR3 spans 18 amino acids. V dropped 1 base and J dropped 0; count of bases not matched to a gene: 8. Germline CDR1 SEHNR, CDR2 FQNEAQ (reference sequence). CDR3 loop: CASSLVIGTDATNEKLFF. CDR3 sequence (DNA): TGTGCCAGCAGCTTAGTCATCGGGACAGATGCAACTAATGAAAAACTGTTTTTT.

The V and J genes are TRBV5-1 and TRBJ1-5, with D perhaps TRBD1 (5 bases). Between the trimmed V and J ends, which lost 1 base and 5 bases, there was a span of 10 bases. This CDR3 comprises 14 residues. Germline assignment: CDR1 SGHRS and CDR2 YFSETQ. CDR3 in DNA: TGCGCCAGCAGCTTGAGCCAGGGTGATCAGCCCCAGCATTTT. This codes for CASSLSQGDQPQHF.

The chain employs TRBV19 and TRBJ2-1; D is uncertain. Germline CDR1 is LNHDA and CDR2 is SQIVND (reference sequence). The CDR3 runs to 12 residues. Between the trimmed V and J ends, which lost 6 bases and 9 bases, there was a span of 12 bases. CDR3 nucleotides: TGTGCCAGTAGCCCACTGCCTGGTGAGCAGTTCTTC. Its protein is CASSPLPGEQFF.

The chain carries TRBV4-1 and TRBJ1-2; D may be TRBD1 (5 bases). V was cut by 3 bases and J by 6 bases, with 20 bases left in between. Germline lookup yields CDR1 MGHRA and CDR2 YSYEKL. The CDR3 covers 16 residues. The CDR3, as DNA: TGCGCCAGCAGCCACAGTCGGGACCTACCCCAGCATGGCTACACCTTC. Its protein is CASSHSRDLPQHGYTF.

The V and J genes are TRBV19 and TRBJ2-2, with D hard to call. Between the trimmed V and J ends, which lost 6 bases and 2 bases, there was a span of 13 bases. The CDR3 loop spans 15 amino acids. CDR1 is LNHDA and CDR2 is SQIVND in the germline V gene (reference sequence). The CDR3 region is CASRRIGRNTGELFF. The DNA for the CDR3 is TGTGCCAGTAGGCGGATAGGCAGAAACACCGGGGAGCTGTTTTTT.

This sequence joins TRBV7-9 and TRBJ2-1, with 9 bases lining up with TRBD1. The CDR3 loop spans 13 amino acids. Germline loops: CDR1 SEHNR, CDR2 FQNEAQ (reference sequence). Unmatched junction bases numbered 0, after V lost 1 base and J lost 8 bases. The CDR3 DNA reads as TGTGCCAGCAGCTTAGGGACAGGGGATGAGCAGTTCTTC. The encoded protein is CASSLGTGDEQFF.

The chain has TRBV6-1 and TRBJ2-2; the D is unclear. The V end was cut by 4 bases, the J end by 5 bases, with 14 bases between. Germline CDR1 is MNHNS and CDR2 is SASEGT. This CDR3 has 15 residues. The CDR3 loop is CASSGLPKRTGELFF. In nucleotides, the CDR3 is TGTGCCAGCAGTGGCTTACCTAAACGGACCGGGGAGCTGTTTTTT.